This TCR beta chain was identified in a study of shared clonotypes between healthy human individuals. Looking at the study overall: The composition of the donors was a couple of women and a few men aged 18 to 49. Overall study results and limits: Shared across a few donors were around 4.7% of the naive CD4 clonotypes.

Concerning this clone: The antigen remains undetermined.

The CDR3 has 15 residues. With 2 bases removed from V and 8 bases from J, the gap between germline ends came to 14 bases. Germline values: CDR1 SGDLS, CDR2 YYNGEE. Assay: immunoSEQ multiplex PCR; the TCRdb copy retains only in-frame clones and omits some. Among about 1.1 million clones listed, 70% to 80% were seen once. Memory CD4+ cells were the fraction left after CD45RA+ naive selection. The gene calls are TRBV9 and TRBJ1-6; TRBD1 is a possible D gene (5 bases). The specimen was memory CD4+ T cells from PBMCs. As for subset: CD45RA-negative fraction. The TCR was taken from a man aged 18 to 29 in good health. Some clones in this sample may be carry-over from other donors' samples. The CDR3 is CASSVQGRVDSPLHF. In DNA form, the CDR3 reads TGTGCCAGCAGCGTTCAGGGTCGTGTGGATTCACCCCTCCACTTT.